Listed below are T cell receptor beta chains from one sample, sequenced in a study of cytomegalovirus exposure and HLA in healthy donors. Method: immunoSEQ multiplex PCR; TCRdb's copy keeps in-frame clones and lacks some. The sample lists 150,000 to 200,000 clones; 75% to 90% were seen once. What was sequenced was PBMCs. All receptors derive from a man aged 18 to 29 in good health and CMV-seropositive. Each CDR3 is given with its conserved first and last residue. The D gene is left open where the match is weak. Size tells how often a clone was seen (once, few, many) or the class of an expanded clone, and some rows leave it out.

J,D,V,size,CDR3,DNA
TRBJ2-6,NA,TRBV6-1,few,CASSIQSSGANVLTF,TGTGCCAGCAGTATACAGTCATCTGGGGCCAACGTCCTGACTTTC
TRBJ2-5,TRBD2,TRBV10-3,NA,CAISEGGAGGPGETQYF,TGTGCCATCAGTGAGGGGGGAGCGGGAGGGCCGGGAGAGACCCAGTACTTC
TRBJ1-2,NA,TRBV5-1,NA,CASSHMASNYGYTF,TGCGCCAGCAGCCACATGGCTTCTAACTATGGCTACACCTTC
TRBJ2-5,NA,TRBV7-8,NA,CASSLRTALQETQYF,TGTGCCAGCAGCCTTCGGACAGCTTTACAAGAGACCCAGTACTTC
TRBJ1-1,NA,TRBV30,NA,CAWSATLTGTEAFF,TGTGCCTGGAGTGCCACCCTCACAGGTACTGAAGCTTTCTTT
TRBJ2-1,NA,TRBV10-3,NA,CAISTGLRENEQFF,TGTGCCATCAGTACAGGGCTTAGGGAGAATGAGCAGTTCTTC
TRBJ2-3,TRBD1,TRBV9,NA,CASSSGQGTSTDTQYF,TGTGCCAGCAGCTCAGGACAGGGGACTTCAACAGATACGCAGTATTTT
TRBJ2-7,TRBD1,TRBV9,NA,CASSVEGQAREQYF,TGTGCCAGCAGCGTAGAAGGACAGGCGCGGGAGCAGTACTTC
TRBJ1-1,NA,TRBV5-1,NA,CASSSRGALGTEAFF,TGCGCCAGCAGCTCCCGGGGGGCTCTGGGCACTGAAGCTTTCTTT
TRBJ2-5,NA,TRBV15,NA,CATSRFWITGFQETQYF,TGTGCCACCAGCAGATTTTGGATAACAGGGTTCCAAGAGACCCAGTACTTC
TRBJ2-3,TRBD2,TRBV2,NA,CASRETSGGTDTQYF,TGTGCCAGCAGGGAGACTAGCGGGGGCACAGATACGCAGTATTTT
TRBJ2-3,NA,TRBV15,NA,CATSSLEEGPSSTDTQYF,TGTGCCACCAGCAGTCTAGAAGAGGGCCCTTCTAGCACAGATACGCAGTATTTT
TRBJ2-3,TRBD2,TRBV11-2,few,CASRSTSGRALFTDTQYF,TGTGCCAGCAGGTCGACTAGCGGGAGGGCCCTTTTCACAGATACGCAGTATTTT
TRBJ2-4,TRBD1,TRBV30,NA,CAWSLTGGSKNIQYF,TGTGCCTGGAGTCTTACAGGGGGCAGCAAAAACATTCAGTACTTC
TRBJ2-2,NA,TRBV6-6,few,CASSLGAAGELFF,TGTGCCAGCAGTTTGGGGGCGGCCGGGGAGCTGTTTTTT
TRBJ1-3,NA,TRBV11-2,NA,CASSPPLGSDGNTIYF,TGTGCCAGCAGCCCACCGTTGGGCAGTGATGGAAACACCATATATTTT
TRBJ1-5,NA,TRBV19,few,CASSRTVNQPQHF,TGTGCCAGTAGCCGGACAGTAAATCAGCCCCAGCATTTT
TRBJ2-7,NA,TRBV27,NA,CASSLGLGGYEQYF,TGTGCCAGCAGTTTAGGCTTAGGGGGATACGAGCAGTACTTC
TRBJ2-3,TRBD1,TRBV9,NA,CASSGRDRGTDTQYF,TGTGCCAGCAGCGGCCGGGACAGGGGCACAGATACGCAGTATTTT
TRBJ1-1,NA,TRBV14,NA,CASSFEGGTTEAFF,TGTGCCAGCAGCTTCGAGGGGGGGACCACTGAAGCTTTCTTT
TRBJ1-5,TRBD1,TRBV4-1,NA,CASSQDEGTGTRPQHF,TGCGCCAGCAGCCAAGATGAAGGGACAGGGACTCGGCCCCAGCATTTT
TRBJ1-1,NA,TRBV10-1,NA,CASSESGVNTEAFF,TGCGCCAGCAGTGAATCAGGGGTGAACACTGAAGCTTTCTTT
TRBJ2-7,NA,TRBV9,NA,CASSVAQADSDEQYF,TGTGCCAGCAGCGTAGCCCAGGCAGATTCCGACGAGCAGTACTTC
TRBJ2-7,TRBD2,TRBV30,NA,CAWTFSGGSYEQYF,TGTGCCTGGACTTTTAGCGGGGGCTCCTACGAGCAGTACTTC
TRBJ1-5,TRBD1,TRBV6-5,NA,CASSYTHGQGGQPQHF,TGTGCCAGCAGTTACACCCACGGACAGGGCGGACAGCCCCAGCATTTT
TRBJ2-2,TRBD1,TRBV7-3,NA,CASSLTGGNAGELFF,TGTGCCAGCAGCTTGACAGGGGGCAACGCCGGGGAGCTGTTTTTT
TRBJ1-2,NA,TRBV19,NA,CASSISDSYGYTF,TGTGCCAGTAGTATCTCGGACAGCTATGGCTACACCTTC
TRBJ1-2,NA,TRBV11-1,NA,CASSLTSSDGYTF,TGTGCCAGCAGCTTGACTAGTTCTGATGGCTACACCTTC
TRBJ2-7,TRBD2,TRBV28,NA,CASSLGGSGNYEQYF,TGTGCCAGCAGTCTCGGTGGTAGCGGGAACTACGAGCAGTACTTC
TRBJ2-3,NA,TRBV2,NA,CASSNITDTQYF,TGTGCCAGCAGTAATATTACAGATACGCAGTATTTT
TRBJ1-1,NA,TRBV5-4,NA,CASSFDGQFSEAFF,TGTGCCAGCAGCTTTGACGGACAGTTTTCTGAAGCTTTCTTT
TRBJ1-1,TRBD1,TRBV19,NA,CASSTQQGARGTEAFF,TGTGCCAGTAGCACGCAACAGGGGGCACGAGGCACTGAAGCTTTCTTT
TRBJ2-1,NA,TRBV29-1,NA,CSVEKGGWEQFF,TGCAGCGTTGAAAAAGGAGGGTGGGAACAGTTCTTC
TRBJ2-7,NA,TRBV4-1,NA,CASSHPGNSYEQYF,TGCGCCAGCAGCCACCCGGGGAACTCCTACGAGCAGTACTTC
TRBJ1-3,NA,TRBV4-1,NA,CASSQVSEGFALGNTIYF,TGCGCCAGCAGCCAAGTTAGCGAGGGTTTCGCCCTAGGAAACACCATATATTTT
TRBJ2-1,NA,TRBV27,NA,CASSSSVNYNEQFF,TGTGCCAGCAGTAGTAGCGTCAACTACAATGAGCAGTTCTTC
TRBJ2-7,NA,TRBV10-3,NA,CAISVGGIYEQYF,TGTGCCATCAGTGTTGGGGGGATTTACGAGCAGTACTTC
TRBJ1-3,NA,TRBV15,few,CATSRDRDIGNTIYF,TGTGCCACCAGCAGAGATCGGGACATCGGAAACACCATATATTTT
TRBJ2-1,TRBD1,TRBV2,NA,CASSRTGGFYNEQFF,TGTGCCAGCAGTCGGACAGGGGGCTTCTACAATGAGCAGTTCTTC
TRBJ1-5,TRBD1,TRBV2,NA,CASSSGQMYSNQPQHF,TGTGCCAGCAGTTCGGGACAGATGTATAGCAATCAGCCCCAGCATTTT
TRBJ1-3,NA,TRBV28,NA,CASSLFRDIGNTIYF,TGTGCCAGCAGTTTATTTAGGGACATAGGAAACACCATATATTTT
TRBJ2-5,NA,TRBV11-3,NA,CASSLGGQGQETQYF,TGTGCCAGCAGCTTAGGCGGCCAGGGCCAAGAGACCCAGTACTTC
TRBJ1-6,TRBD1,TRBV6-4,few,CDIFTGTGYNSPLHF,TGTGATATATTTACCGGGACAGGATATAATTCACCCCTCCACTTT
TRBJ1-2,NA,TRBV28,NA,CASSYLGALGYTF,TGTGCCAGCAGTTACTTGGGGGCTTTGGGCTACACCTTC
TRBJ2-3,NA,TRBV6-6,once,CASSPFSNRADTQYF,TGTGCCAGCAGTCCATTTAGCAACCGTGCAGATACGCAGTATTTT
TRBJ2-6,NA,TRBV10-3,NA,CAISPQTGLGANVLTF,TGTGCCATCAGTCCTCAAACAGGGTTGGGGGCCAACGTCCTGACTTTC
TRBJ1-5,NA,TRBV19,NA,CASSGGPGSNQPQHF,TGTGCCAGTAGCGGGGGGCCGGGGAGCAATCAGCCCCAGCATTTT
TRBJ1-1,TRBD1,TRBV2,NA,CASRLQGRDAEAFF,TGTGCCAGCAGGCTACAGGGGAGAGACGCTGAAGCTTTCTTT
TRBJ1-1,NA,TRBV2,once,CASSLRFQGNTEAFF,TGTGCCAGCAGTTTACGATTTCAGGGGAACACTGAAGCTTTCTTT
TRBJ1-5,NA,TRBV28,few,CASSFRSFQPQHF,TGTGCCAGCAGTTTCAGATCTTTTCAGCCCCAGCATTTT
TRBJ1-2,TRBD1,TRBV29-1,NA,CSVETLLGQGASGYTF,TGCAGCGTGGAAACCCTCTTAGGACAGGGGGCAAGTGGCTACACCTTC
TRBJ2-5,TRBD2,TRBV30,NA,CAWSPGLEGETQYF,TGTGCCTGGAGTCCGGGACTAGAAGGAGAGACCCAGTACTTC
TRBJ1-1,NA,TRBV30,NA,CAWSGGNTEAFF,TGTGCCTGGAGTGGAGGGAACACTGAAGCTTTCTTT
TRBJ2-3,NA,TRBV20-1,NA,CSARGGDTQYF,TGCAGTGCTAGGGGGGGAGATACGCAGTATTTT
TRBJ2-3,NA,TRBV25-1,NA,CASSGRTSTDTQYF,TGTGCCAGCAGTGGCAGGACTAGCACAGATACGCAGTATTTT